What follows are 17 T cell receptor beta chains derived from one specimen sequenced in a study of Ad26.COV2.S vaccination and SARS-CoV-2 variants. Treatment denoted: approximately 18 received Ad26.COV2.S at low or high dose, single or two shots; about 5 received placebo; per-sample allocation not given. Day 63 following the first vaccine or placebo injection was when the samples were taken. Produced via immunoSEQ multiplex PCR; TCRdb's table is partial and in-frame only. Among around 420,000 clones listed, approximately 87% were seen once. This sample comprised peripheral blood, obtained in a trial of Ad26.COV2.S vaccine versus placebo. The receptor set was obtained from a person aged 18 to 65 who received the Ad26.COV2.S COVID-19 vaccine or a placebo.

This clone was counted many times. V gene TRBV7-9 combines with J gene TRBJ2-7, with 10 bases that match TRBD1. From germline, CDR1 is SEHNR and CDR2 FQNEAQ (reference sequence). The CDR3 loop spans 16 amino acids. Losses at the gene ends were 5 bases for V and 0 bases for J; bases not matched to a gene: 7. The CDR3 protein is CASSQRTGGSSYEQYF. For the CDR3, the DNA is TGTGCCAGCAGCCAAAGGACAGGGGGGAGCTCCTACGAGCAGTACTTC.

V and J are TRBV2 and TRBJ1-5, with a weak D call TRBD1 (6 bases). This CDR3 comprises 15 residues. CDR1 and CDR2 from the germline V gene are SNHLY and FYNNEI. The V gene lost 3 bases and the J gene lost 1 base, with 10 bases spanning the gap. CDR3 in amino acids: CASSDPRGSNQPQHF. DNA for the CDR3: TGTGCCAGCAGTGACCCGAGGGGGAGCAATCAGCCCCAGCATTTT.

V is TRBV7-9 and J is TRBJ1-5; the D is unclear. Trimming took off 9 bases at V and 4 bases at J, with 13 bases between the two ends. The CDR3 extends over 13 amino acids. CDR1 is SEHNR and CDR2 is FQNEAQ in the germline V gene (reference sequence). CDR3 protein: CASARTGNQPQHF. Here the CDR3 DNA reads TGTGCCAGTGCCCGGACGGGTAATCAGCCCCAGCATTTT.

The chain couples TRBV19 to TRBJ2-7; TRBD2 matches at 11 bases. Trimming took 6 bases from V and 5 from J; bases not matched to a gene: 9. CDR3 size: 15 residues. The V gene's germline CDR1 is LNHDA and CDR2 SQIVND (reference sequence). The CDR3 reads CASRPLAGEFDEQYF. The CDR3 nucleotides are TGTGCCAGTAGACCACTAGCGGGGGAGTTCGACGAGCAGTACTTC.

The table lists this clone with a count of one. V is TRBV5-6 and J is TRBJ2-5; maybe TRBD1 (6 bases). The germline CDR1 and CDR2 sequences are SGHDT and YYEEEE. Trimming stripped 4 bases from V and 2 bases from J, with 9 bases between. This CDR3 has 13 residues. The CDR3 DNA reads TGTGCCAGCAGCCCAGGGGAACAAGAGACCCAGTACTTC. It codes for CASSPGEQETQYF. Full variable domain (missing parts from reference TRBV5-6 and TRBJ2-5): DAGVTQSPTHLIKTRGQQVTLRCSPKSGHDTVSWYQQALGQGPQFIFQYYEEEERQRGNFPDRFSGHQFPNYSSELNVNALLLGDSALYLCASSPGEQETQYFGPGTRLLVL.

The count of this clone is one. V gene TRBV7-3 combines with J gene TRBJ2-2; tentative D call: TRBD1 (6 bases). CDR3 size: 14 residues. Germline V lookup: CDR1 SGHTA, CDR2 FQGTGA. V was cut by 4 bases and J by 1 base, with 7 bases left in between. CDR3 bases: TGTGCCAGCAGCTCGGGACAGAACACCGGGGAGCTGTTTTTT. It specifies CASSSGQNTGELFF.

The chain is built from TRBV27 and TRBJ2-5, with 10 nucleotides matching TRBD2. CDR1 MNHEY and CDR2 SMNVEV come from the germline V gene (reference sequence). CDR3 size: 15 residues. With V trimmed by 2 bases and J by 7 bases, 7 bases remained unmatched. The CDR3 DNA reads TGTGCCAGCAGTTTAAGCGGGGGGGCCCAGGGGACCCAGTACTTC. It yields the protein CASSLSGGAQGTQYF.

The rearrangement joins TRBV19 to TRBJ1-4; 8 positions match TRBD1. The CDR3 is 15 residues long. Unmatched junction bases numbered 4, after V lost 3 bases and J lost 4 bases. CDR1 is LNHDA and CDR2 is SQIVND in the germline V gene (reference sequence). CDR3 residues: CASSIRQGSNEKLFF. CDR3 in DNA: TGTGCCAGTAGTATCCGACAGGGGAGTAATGAAAAACTGTTTTTT.

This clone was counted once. CDR3 nucleotide sequence: TGTGCCAGCAGCTCCGGGACTAGCTTGGAAGGCACAGATACGCAGTATTTT. Protein: CASSSGTSLEGTDTQYF. The rearrangement links TRBV7-6 to TRBJ2-3, with 9 bases aligning to TRBD2. The germline CDR1 and CDR2 sequences are SGHVS and FNYEAQ. V lost 4 bases, J lost 1 base, and 9 bases stayed unmatched. This CDR3 comprises 17 residues.

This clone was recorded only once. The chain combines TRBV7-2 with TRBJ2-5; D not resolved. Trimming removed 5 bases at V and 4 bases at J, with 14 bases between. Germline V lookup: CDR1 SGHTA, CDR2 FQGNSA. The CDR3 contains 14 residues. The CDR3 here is CASSPPQVPETQYF. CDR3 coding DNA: TGTGCCAGCAGCCCCCCCCAGGTACCAGAGACCCAGTACTTC.

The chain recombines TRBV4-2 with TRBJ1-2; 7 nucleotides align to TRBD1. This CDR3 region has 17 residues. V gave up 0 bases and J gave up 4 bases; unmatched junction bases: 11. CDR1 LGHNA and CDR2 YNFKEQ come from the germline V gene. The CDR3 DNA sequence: TGTGCCAGCAGCCAAGACCTCTCCGGGACAGTCCTCTATGGCTACACCTTC. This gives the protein CASSQDLSGTVLYGYTF.

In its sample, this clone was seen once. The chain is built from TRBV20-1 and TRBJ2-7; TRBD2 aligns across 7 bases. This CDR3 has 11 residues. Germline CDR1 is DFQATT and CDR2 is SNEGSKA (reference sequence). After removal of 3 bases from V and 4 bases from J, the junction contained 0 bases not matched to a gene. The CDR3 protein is CSASGGYEQYF. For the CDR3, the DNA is TGCAGTGCTAGCGGGGGGTACGAGCAGTACTTC.

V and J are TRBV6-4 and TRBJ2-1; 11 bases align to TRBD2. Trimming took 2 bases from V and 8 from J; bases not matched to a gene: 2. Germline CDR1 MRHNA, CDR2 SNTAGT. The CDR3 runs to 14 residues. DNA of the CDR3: TGTGCCAGCAGTGACGCTAGCGGGGGGTATGAGCAGTTCTTC. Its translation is CASSDASGGYEQFF.

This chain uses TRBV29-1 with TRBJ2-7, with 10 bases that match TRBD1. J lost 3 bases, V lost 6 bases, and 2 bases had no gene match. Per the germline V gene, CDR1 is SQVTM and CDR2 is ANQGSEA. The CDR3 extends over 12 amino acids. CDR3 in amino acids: CSVRTGGYEQYF. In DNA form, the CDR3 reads TGCAGCGTCAGGACAGGGGGCTACGAGCAGTACTTC.

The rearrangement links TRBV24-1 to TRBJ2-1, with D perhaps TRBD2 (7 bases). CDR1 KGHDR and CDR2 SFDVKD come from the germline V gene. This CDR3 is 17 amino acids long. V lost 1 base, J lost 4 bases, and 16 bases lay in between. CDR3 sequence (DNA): TGTGCCACCAGTGATTTAGGAGGGGGGGGAAAGTACAATGAGCAGTTCTTC. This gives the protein CATSDLGGGGKYNEQFF.

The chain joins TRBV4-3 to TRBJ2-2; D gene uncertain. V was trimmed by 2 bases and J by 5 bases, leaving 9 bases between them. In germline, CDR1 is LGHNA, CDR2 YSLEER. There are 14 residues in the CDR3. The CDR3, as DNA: TGCGCCAGCAGCCAATTAATAGGGACCGGGGAGCTGTTTTTT. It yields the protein CASSQLIGTGELFF.

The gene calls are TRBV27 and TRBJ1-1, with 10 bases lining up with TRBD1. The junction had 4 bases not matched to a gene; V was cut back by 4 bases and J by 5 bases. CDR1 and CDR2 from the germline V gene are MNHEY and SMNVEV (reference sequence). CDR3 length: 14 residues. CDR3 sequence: CASSWTGGRTEAFF. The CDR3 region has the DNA TGTGCCAGCAGTTGGACAGGGGGAAGAACTGAAGCTTTCTTT.